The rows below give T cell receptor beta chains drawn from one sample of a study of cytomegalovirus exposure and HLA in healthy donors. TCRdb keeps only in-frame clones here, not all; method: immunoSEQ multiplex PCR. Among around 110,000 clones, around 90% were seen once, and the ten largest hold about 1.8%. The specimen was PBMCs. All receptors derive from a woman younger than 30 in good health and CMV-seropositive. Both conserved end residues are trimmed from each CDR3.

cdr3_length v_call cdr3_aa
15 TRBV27 ASSPSAGADYNSPLH
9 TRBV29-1 SVLWRYEQY
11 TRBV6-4 ASSDSEDNEQF
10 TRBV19 ASSVGYFELF
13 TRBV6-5 ASSSSGGRGETQY
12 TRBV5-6 ASSTRTGYSPLH
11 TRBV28 ASSLVPRDIQY
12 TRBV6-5 ASSLEQMNTEAF
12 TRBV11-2 ASSSRTGLDGYT
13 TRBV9 ASSLLDASGGELF